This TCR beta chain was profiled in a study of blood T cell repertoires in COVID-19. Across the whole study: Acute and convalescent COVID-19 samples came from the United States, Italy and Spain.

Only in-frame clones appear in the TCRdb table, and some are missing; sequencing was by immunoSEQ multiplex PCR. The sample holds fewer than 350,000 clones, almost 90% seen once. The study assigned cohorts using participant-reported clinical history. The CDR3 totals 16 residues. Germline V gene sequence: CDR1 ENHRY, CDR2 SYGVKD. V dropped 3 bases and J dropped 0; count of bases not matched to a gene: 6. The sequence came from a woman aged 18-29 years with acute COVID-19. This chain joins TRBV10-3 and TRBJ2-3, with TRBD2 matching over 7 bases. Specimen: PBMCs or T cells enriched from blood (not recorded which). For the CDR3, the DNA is TGTGCCATCAGTGATCTAGCGGAAACTAGCACAGATACGCAGTATTTT. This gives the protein CAISDLAETSTDTQYF.